Below, 22 T cell receptor beta chains from the same sample are listed, as sequenced in a study of blood T cell repertoires in COVID-19. Some clones are missing from TCRdb's copy, which holds only in-frame ones; the method was immunoSEQ multiplex PCR. The table lists 90,000 to 150,000 clones, roughly three quarters of them singletons. Sequenced material: peripheral blood. These receptors all stem from a human donor in a cohort sampled during active COVID-19.

This rearrangement joins TRBV28 to TRBJ1-5; D gene uncertain. Germline assignment: CDR1 MDHEN and CDR2 SYDVKM. V was pared by 6 bases and J by 0 bases, with 6 bases between. The CDR3 consists of 13 residues. CDR3 coding DNA: TGTGCCAGCAGCCTCTATAGCAATCAGCCCCAGCATTTT. Its protein is CASSLYSNQPQHF.

The chain joins TRBV18 to TRBJ1-5; 7 nucleotides line up with TRBD1. Germline V gives CDR1 KGHSH, CDR2 LQKENI. CDR3 length: 15 amino acids. V lost 3 bases, J lost 1 base, and 3 bases stayed unmatched. The CDR3 loop reads CASSPDRKSNQPQHF. The CDR3 DNA is TGTGCCAGCTCACCGGACAGGAAGAGCAATCAGCCCCAGCATTTT. The full variable domain, its missing parts supplied by reference TRBV18 and TRBJ1-5, is NAGVMQNPRHLVRRRGQEARLRCSPMKGHSHVYWYRQLPEEGLKFMVYLQKENIIDESGMPKERFSAEFPKEGPSILRIQQVVRGDSAAYFCASSPDRKSNQPQHFGDGTRLSIL.

V and J are TRBV6-1 and TRBJ2-7; 8 bases match TRBD2. CDR1 and CDR2 from the germline V gene are MNHNS and SASEGT. The CDR3 length is 17 residues. V gave up 0 bases and J gave up 1 base; unmatched junction bases: 8. In DNA, the CDR3 is TGTGCCAGCAGTGAAGCCTTCGGGGGGGGGCTGTCCTACGAGCAGTACTTC. Its translation: CASSEAFGGGLSYEQYF.

The V call is TRBV18, the J call TRBJ1-1; D remains ambiguous. CDR3 length: 13 residues. Germline-derived CDR1 and CDR2 are KGHSH and LQKENI. The ends were cut back, 5 bases at V and 6 bases at J, with 13 bases in the middle. The CDR3 nucleotides are TGTGCCAGCTCATCGGTCCTGCAGGCTGAAGCTTTCTTT. Its translation is CASSSVLQAEAFF.

The CDR3 sequence: CATSVDRYLYEQYF. The CDR3 DNA reads as TGTGCCACCAGCGTCGACAGGTATCTTTACGAGCAGTACTTC. The chain combines TRBV15 with TRBJ2-7; D may be TRBD1 (6 bases). Germline V gives CDR1 LNHNV, CDR2 YYDKDF (reference sequence). The CDR3 contains 14 residues. V shed 5 bases and J shed 4 bases, with 15 bases lying between them.

The rearrangement joins TRBV5-1 to TRBJ2-7; 7 bases agree with TRBD2. Looked up from germline, CDR1 is SGHRS and CDR2 is YFSETQ. After removal of 4 bases from V and 2 bases from J, the junction contained 9 bases not matched to a gene. The CDR3 is 15 residues long. This chain's CDR3 is CASSLLASGAYEQYF. Here the CDR3 DNA reads TGCGCCAGCAGCCTGCTGGCTAGCGGAGCCTACGAGCAGTACTTC. The whole variable domain, remainder taken from reference TRBV5-1 and TRBJ2-7, is KAGVTQTPRYLIKTRGQQVTLSCSPISGHRSVSWYQQTPGQGLQFLFEYFSETQRNKGNFPGRFSGRQFSNSRSEMNVSTLELGDSALYLCASSLLASGAYEQYFGPGTRLTVT.

J is TRBJ1-2 and V is TRBV5-1; D not certain. The CDR3 has 14 amino acids. The V gene lost 4 bases and the J gene lost 5 bases, with 15 bases spanning the gap. Germline V CDR1 and CDR2: SGHRS, YFSETQ. The CDR3 loop is CASSRVGGEYGYTF. The DNA of the CDR3 is TGCGCCAGCAGCCGCGTTGGCGGGGAGTATGGCTACACCTTC.

CDR3 loop: CASSLDGVGEKLFF. The CDR3 DNA is TGCGCCAGCAGCTTGGACGGGGTGGGTGAAAAACTGTTTTTT. The rearrangement links TRBV5-1 to TRBJ1-4; D remains unclear. The germline V gene encodes CDR1 SGHRS and CDR2 YFSETQ. CDR3 length equals 14 residues. Trimming took off 0 bases at V and 7 bases at J, with 10 bases between the two ends.

The V call is TRBV11-2, the J call TRBJ1-2; the D is unclear. Trimming shortened V by 2 bases and J by 4 bases, and 11 bases separated the two germline ends. The CDR3 is 14 amino acids. In germline, CDR1 is SGHAT, CDR2 FQNNGV. The CDR3, as DNA: TGTGCCAGCAGCTTACCCAGTACGTTCTATGGCTACACCTTC. Translation: CASSLPSTFYGYTF.

This rearrangement joins TRBV5-1 to TRBJ2-7; 8 nucleotides align to TRBD1. After removal of 7 bases from V and 4 bases from J, the junction contained 7 bases not matched to a gene. The germline V gene has CDR1 SGHRS and CDR2 YFSETQ. The CDR3 sequence is 13 residues long. CDR3 sequence reads: CASGTGDIYEQYF. DNA for the CDR3: TGCGCCAGCGGGACAGGAGACATTTACGAGCAGTACTTC.

This sequence joins TRBV7-9 and TRBJ2-7; 10 nucleotides line up with TRBD2. With V trimmed by 8 bases and J by 1 base, 11 bases remained unmatched. Germline V gives CDR1 SEHNR, CDR2 FQNEAQ (reference sequence). This CDR3 is 16 amino acids long. CDR3 amino acids: CASGGALAGVSYEQYF. The CDR3 DNA follows: TGTGCCAGCGGGGGGGCTCTAGCGGGAGTGTCCTACGAGCAGTACTTC.

The chain has TRBV30 and TRBJ1-6; the D gene is possibly TRBD1 (6 bases). V shed 1 base and J shed 7 bases, with 14 bases lying between them. Germline-derived CDR1 and CDR2 are GTSNPN and SVGIG (reference sequence). The CDR3 contains 15 residues. The CDR3 spells CAWSGGRGPNSPLHF. The CDR3 bases are TGTGCCTGGAGTGGGGGCAGGGGCCCGAATTCACCCCTCCACTTT.

CDR3 amino acids: CASSGHRGATEAFF. The CDR3 nucleotides read TGTGCCAGCAGCGGACACAGGGGAGCCACTGAAGCTTTCTTT. The chain joins TRBV11-3 to TRBJ1-1; TRBD1 matches 7 bases. The junction had 7 bases not matched to a gene; V was cut back by 5 bases and J by 4 bases. In germline, CDR1 is SGHNT, CDR2 YENEEA. The CDR3 runs to 14 residues. Filled out from reference TRBV11-3 and TRBJ1-1, the complete variable domain reads EAGVVQSPRYKIIEKKQPVAFWCNPISGHNTLYWYLQNLGQGPELLIRYENEEAVDDSQLPKDRFSAERLKGVDSTLKIQPAELGDSAVYLCASSGHRGATEAFFGQGTRLTVV.

The chain carries TRBV5-1 and TRBJ2-5; the match to TRBD2 covers 10 bases. The J segment lost 1 base and the V segment lost 1 base, leaving 10 bases of the junction unmatched. Germline lookup yields CDR1 SGHRS and CDR2 YFSETQ. The CDR3 loop spans 18 amino acids. The DNA for the CDR3 is TGCGCCAGCAGCTTGAAGGTAGCGGGGGGACACTTCCAAGAGACCCAGTACTTC. It encodes CASSLKVAGGHFQETQYF.

To note about this clone: The sample holds other DNA sequences that translate to the same CDR3. The chain carries TRBV10-2 and TRBJ1-5, with D possibly being TRBD1 (6 bases). V gave up 6 bases and J gave up 3 bases, with 9 bases separating them. The CDR3 loop spans 13 amino acids. CDR1 is WSHSY, CDR2 SAAADI, per germline. The CDR3 sequence: CASSGQTNQPQHF. CDR3 nucleotides: TGCGCCAGCAGCGGACAGACCAATCAGCCCCAGCATTTT.

This chain uses TRBV5-4 with TRBJ2-1, with D tentatively TRBD1 (5 bases). CDR3 size: 16 residues. Germline CDR1 is SGHNT and CDR2 is YYREEE (reference sequence). Trimming removed 3 bases from V and 2 bases from J, with 15 bases in between. Here the CDR3 reads CASSWNLGVPYNEQFF. The CDR3 nucleotides are TGTGCCAGCAGCTGGAACCTAGGGGTTCCCTACAATGAGCAGTTCTTC. The full variable domain, in which reference TRBV5-4 and TRBJ2-1 provide the parts outside the CDR3, is ETGVTQSPTHLIKTRGQQVTLRCSSQSGHNTVSWYQQALGQGPQFIFQYYREEENGRGNFPPRFSGLQFPNYSSELNVNALELDDSALYLCASSWNLGVPYNEQFFGPGTRLTVL.

The J gene is TRBJ2-5, the V gene TRBV10-1, with 9 bases aligning to TRBD2. CDR3 size: 15 residues. V lost 3 bases and J lost 5; bases outside the gene matches: 7. In germline, CDR1 is WNHNN, CDR2 SYGVQD (reference sequence). The CDR3 spells CASSDCGGAYETQYF. The DNA of the CDR3 is TGCGCCAGCAGTGACTGCGGGGGGGCCTATGAGACCCAGTACTTC.

The V and J genes are TRBV4-2 and TRBJ2-7, with 13 bases aligning to TRBD2. Germline CDR1 is LGHNA and CDR2 is YNFKEQ. The CDR3 spans 16 residues. After removal of 3 bases from V and 6 bases from J, the junction contained 8 bases not matched to a gene. The CDR3 loop reads CASSQGGTSGAGEQYF. The CDR3 DNA is TGTGCCAGCAGCCAGGGGGGGACTAGCGGGGCTGGCGAGCAGTACTTC.

This clone came up once. The chain carries TRBV15 and TRBJ2-7, with D uncertain. Germline values: CDR1 LNHNV, CDR2 YYDKDF (reference sequence). This CDR3 is built from 13 residues. Trimming shortened V by 5 bases and J by 1 base, and 9 bases separated the two germline ends. CDR3: CATSLEASYEQYF. CDR3 DNA sequence: TGTGCCACCAGCTTAGAGGCGTCCTACGAGCAGTACTTC.

Only a few counts were recorded for this clone. V is TRBV27 and J is TRBJ2-7, with D possibly matching TRBD1 (5 bases). V was trimmed by 4 bases and J by 6 bases, leaving 13 bases between them. CDR3 size: 13 residues. CDR1 MNHEY and CDR2 SMNVEV come from the germline V gene (reference sequence). The CDR3: CASSSPGIVEQYF. CDR3 in DNA: TGTGCCAGCAGTTCCCCAGGGATTGTCGAGCAGTACTTC.

The CDR3, as DNA: TGCGCCAGCAGCCCCAGACAGGCTGATTCCGAGCAGTACTTC. Its translation: CASSPRQADSEQYF. The chain joins TRBV4-1 to TRBJ2-7, with D possibly matching TRBD1 (6 bases). From germline, CDR1 is MGHRA and CDR2 YSYEKL. This CDR3 is built from 14 residues. Trimming took off 4 bases at V and 6 bases at J, with 16 bases between the two ends.

The chain is built from TRBV4-1 and TRBJ2-5, with 10 positions matching TRBD1. Germline-derived CDR1 and CDR2 are MGHRA and YSYEKL. With 1 base clipped from V and 5 bases from J, the junction kept 7 bases outside the gene matches. The CDR3 has 16 amino acids. As DNA, the CDR3 is TGCGCCAGCAGCCAAGGGGACAGGGGCGAGCTGGAGACCCAGTACTTC. Translation gives CASSQGDRGELETQYF.